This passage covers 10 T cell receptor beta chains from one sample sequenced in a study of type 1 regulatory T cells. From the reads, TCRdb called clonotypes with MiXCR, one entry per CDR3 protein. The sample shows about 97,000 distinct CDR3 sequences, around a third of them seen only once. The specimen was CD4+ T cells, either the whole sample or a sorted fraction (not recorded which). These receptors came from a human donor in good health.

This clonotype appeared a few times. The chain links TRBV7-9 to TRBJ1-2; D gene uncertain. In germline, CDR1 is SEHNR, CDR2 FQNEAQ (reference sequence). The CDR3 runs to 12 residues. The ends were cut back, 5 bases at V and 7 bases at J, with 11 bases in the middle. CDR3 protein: CASSLVSRGYTF. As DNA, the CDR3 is TGTGCCAGCAGCCTAGTCTCTCGTGGCTACACCTTC. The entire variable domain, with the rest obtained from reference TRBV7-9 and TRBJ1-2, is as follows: DTGVSQNPRHKITKRGQNVTFRCDPISEHNRLYWYRQTLGQGPEFLTYFQNEAQLEKSRLLSDRFSAERPKGSFSTLEIQRTEQGDSAMYLCASSLVSRGYTFGSGTRLTVV.

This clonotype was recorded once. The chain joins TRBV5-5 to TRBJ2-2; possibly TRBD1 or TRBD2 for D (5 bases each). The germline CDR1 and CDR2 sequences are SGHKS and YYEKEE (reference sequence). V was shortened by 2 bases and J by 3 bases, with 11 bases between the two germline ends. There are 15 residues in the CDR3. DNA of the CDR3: TGTGCCAGCAGCTTTCGGGGACCGGACACCGGGGAGCTGTTTTTT. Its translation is CASSFRGPDTGELFF.

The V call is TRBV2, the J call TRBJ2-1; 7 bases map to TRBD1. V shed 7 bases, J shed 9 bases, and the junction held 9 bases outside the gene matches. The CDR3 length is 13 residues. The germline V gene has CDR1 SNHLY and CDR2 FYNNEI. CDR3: CASIFDRVGEQFF. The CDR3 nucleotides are TGTGCCAGCATCTTCGACAGGGTCGGTGAGCAGTTCTTC.

CDR3 sequence (DNA): TGTGCCAGCAGCTTCCCCCCCTGGGGACAGCAGAACACCGGGGAGCTGTTTTTT. Protein sequence: CASSFPPWGQQNTGELFF. V usage is TRBV11-2 and J usage is TRBJ2-2; 7 nucleotides line up with TRBD1. The germline gives CDR1 SGHAT, CDR2 FQNNGV. V lost 3 bases to trimming and J lost 1 base; unmatched junction nucleotides: 11. This CDR3 has 18 amino acids.

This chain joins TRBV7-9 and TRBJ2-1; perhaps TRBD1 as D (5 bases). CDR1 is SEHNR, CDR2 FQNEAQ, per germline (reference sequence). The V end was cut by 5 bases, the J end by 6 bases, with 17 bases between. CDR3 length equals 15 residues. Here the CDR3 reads CASSGDRLPSNEQFF. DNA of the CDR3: TGTGCCAGCAGCGGCGACAGACTGCCGAGCAATGAGCAGTTCTTC.

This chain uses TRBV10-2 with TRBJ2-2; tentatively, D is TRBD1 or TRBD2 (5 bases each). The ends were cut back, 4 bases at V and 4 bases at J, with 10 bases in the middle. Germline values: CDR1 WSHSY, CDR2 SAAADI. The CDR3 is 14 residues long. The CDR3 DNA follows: TGCGCCAGCAGTGGGACACTAGTCACCGGGGAGCTGTTTTTT. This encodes CASSGTLVTGELFF.

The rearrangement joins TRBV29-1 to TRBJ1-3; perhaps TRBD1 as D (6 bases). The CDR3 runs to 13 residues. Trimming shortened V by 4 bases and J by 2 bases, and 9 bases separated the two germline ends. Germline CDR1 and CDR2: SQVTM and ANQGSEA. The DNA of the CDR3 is TGCAGCGTTGCACAGGGAGCTGGAAACACCATATATTTT. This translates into CSVAQGAGNTIYF.

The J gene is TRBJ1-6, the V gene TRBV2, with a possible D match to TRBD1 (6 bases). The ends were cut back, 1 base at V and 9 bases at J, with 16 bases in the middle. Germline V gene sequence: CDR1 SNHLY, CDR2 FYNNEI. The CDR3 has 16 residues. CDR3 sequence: CASSEGPGELGSPLHF. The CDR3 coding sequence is TGTGCCAGCAGTGAAGGACCAGGGGAGTTAGGTTCACCCCTCCACTTT.

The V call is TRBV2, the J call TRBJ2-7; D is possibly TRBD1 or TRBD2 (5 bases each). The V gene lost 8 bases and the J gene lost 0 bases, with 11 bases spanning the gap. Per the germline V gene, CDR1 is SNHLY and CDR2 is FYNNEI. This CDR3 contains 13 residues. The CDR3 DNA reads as TGTGCCAGCGGGGACGTGGGCTCCTACGAGCAGTACTTC. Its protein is CASGDVGSYEQYF.

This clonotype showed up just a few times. The CDR3 region has the DNA TGTGCCAGCAGCCAAGATCGAACAGGCAACTATGGCTACACCTTC. Translation: CASSQDRTGNYGYTF. The chain joins TRBV3-1 to TRBJ1-2, with a possible D match to TRBD1 (5 bases). The germline gives CDR1 LGHDT, CDR2 YNNKEL (reference sequence). With 0 bases removed from V and 2 bases from J, the gap between germline ends came to 10 bases. The CDR3 has 15 amino acids.